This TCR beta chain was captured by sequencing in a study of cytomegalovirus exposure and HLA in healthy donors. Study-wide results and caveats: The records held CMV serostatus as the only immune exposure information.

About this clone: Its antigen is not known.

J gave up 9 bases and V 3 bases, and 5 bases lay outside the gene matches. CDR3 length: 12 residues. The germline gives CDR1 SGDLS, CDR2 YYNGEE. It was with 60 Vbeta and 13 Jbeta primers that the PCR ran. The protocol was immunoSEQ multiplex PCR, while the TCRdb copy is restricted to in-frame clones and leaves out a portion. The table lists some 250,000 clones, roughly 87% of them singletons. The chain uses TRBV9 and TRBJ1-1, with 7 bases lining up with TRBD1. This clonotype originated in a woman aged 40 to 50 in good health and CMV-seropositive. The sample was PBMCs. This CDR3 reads CASSERGQKAFF. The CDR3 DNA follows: TGTGCCAGCAGCGAGAGGGGGCAGAAAGCTTTCTTT.